This T cell receptor (beta chain) originates from a study of T-cell reconstitution after alpha-beta-depleted transplantation in children. Whole-study results and caveats: Reportedly, alpha-beta T cells present about two months post-transplant originated from several hundred expanded clones of graft origin. Hyperexpanded clones declined; after one year, newly produced T cells mostly supplied diversity.

The ends were cut back, 1 base at V and 1 base at J, with 10 bases in the middle. Germline V gene data show CDR1 as DFQATT and CDR2 as SNEGSKA (reference sequence). The CDR3 spans 14 residues. This clonotype was seen many times. Its target is not known. Unique molecular identifiers were built into the TCRbeta library. TCRdb passed the PCR reads through MiXCR, listing each CDR3 protein once. The top ten clones hold 28% of a sample with 200,000 to 250,000 distinct CDR3 sequences, roughly a tenth of them seen once. The chain is built from TRBV20-1 and TRBJ1-1; a possible D gene is TRBD1 (5 bases). The TCR was taken from a child less than two years old with acute myeloid leukemia, due to receive a stem cell transplant. The starting material was PBMCs, obtained before TCRalphabeta/CD19-depleted stem cell transplant. The CDR3 region is CSARGMGGNTEAFF. CDR3 DNA: TGCAGTGCTAGAGGTATGGGGGGGAACACTGAAGCTTTCTTT.